A single sample is the source of the 5 T cell receptor beta chains below, sequenced in a study of T cell responses to AZD1222 COVID-19 vaccine. The assay was immunoSEQ multiplex PCR, and TCRdb's table has in-frame clones only and misses some. This table holds around 140,000 clones, 90% found once. Sequencing was performed on peripheral blood, taken 28 days after the second AZD1222 dose. Receptors originate from an adult who received the AZD1222 COVID-19 vaccine.

The chain links TRBV11-2 to TRBJ2-1; TRBD2 matches 10 bases. The CDR3 runs to 15 residues. The V segment lost 5 bases and the J segment 5 bases; nucleotides outside the gene matches: 6. Germline assignment: CDR1 SGHAT and CDR2 FQNNGV. CDR3 DNA: TGTGCCAGCAGCCTCTCTAGCGGGAGCGACAATGAGCAGTTCTTC. Protein: CASSLSSGSDNEQFF.

The chain couples TRBV18 to TRBJ1-5, with 7 positions matching TRBD1. The germline V gene encodes CDR1 KGHSH and CDR2 LQKENI. Germline trimming cut 5 bases from V and 1 base from J; bases unmatched to any gene: 5. The CDR3 loop spans 15 amino acids. The CDR3 reads CASSATGASNQPQHF. For the CDR3, the DNA is TGTGCCAGCTCAGCTACAGGGGCGAGCAATCAGCCCCAGCATTTT.

This sequence joins TRBV7-9 and TRBJ2-1, with TRBD1 matching 7 bases. This CDR3 region has 16 residues. Trimming removed 2 bases from V and 6 bases from J; junction bases left unmatched: 10. Germline V lookup: CDR1 SEHNR, CDR2 FQNEAQ (reference sequence). CDR3 in DNA: TGTGCCAGCAGCTTAAGGGACAGTAGGATCCGCAATGAGCAGTTCTTC. It yields the protein CASSLRDSRIRNEQFF.

The chain couples TRBV18 to TRBJ1-5, with 8 bases that match TRBD1. Per the germline V gene, CDR1 is KGHSH and CDR2 is LQKENI. The length of the CDR3 is 15 residues. After removal of 3 bases from V and 0 bases from J, the junction contained 1 base not matched to a gene. The chain's CDR3 is CASSPGQGSNQPQHF. The CDR3 bases are TGTGCCAGCTCACCTGGACAGGGTAGCAATCAGCCCCAGCATTTT.

The chain uses TRBV20-1 and TRBJ2-5, with no clear D. Germline assignment: CDR1 DFQATT and CDR2 SNEGSKA (reference sequence). The V end was cut by 2 bases, the J end by 3 bases, with 1 base between. This CDR3 region has 10 residues. As DNA, the CDR3 is TGCAGTGCTAGAAAAGAGACCCAGTACTTC. Residues: CSARKETQYF.